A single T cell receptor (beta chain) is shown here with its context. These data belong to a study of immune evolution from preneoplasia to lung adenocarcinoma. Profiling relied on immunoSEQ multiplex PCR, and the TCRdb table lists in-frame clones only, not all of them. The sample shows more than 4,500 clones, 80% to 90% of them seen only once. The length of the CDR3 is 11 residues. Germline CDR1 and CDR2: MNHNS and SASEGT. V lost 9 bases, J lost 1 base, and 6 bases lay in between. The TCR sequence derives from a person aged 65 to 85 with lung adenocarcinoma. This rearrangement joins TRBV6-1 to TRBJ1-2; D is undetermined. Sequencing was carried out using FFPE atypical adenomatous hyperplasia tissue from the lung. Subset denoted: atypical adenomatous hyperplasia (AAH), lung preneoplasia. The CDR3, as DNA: TGTGCCAGTCTTCATAACTATGGCTACACCTTC. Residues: CASLHNYGYTF.